This T cell receptor (beta chain) came from a study of blood T cell repertoires in COVID-19. Study context: Specimens from acute and convalescent COVID-19 originated in the United States, Italy and Spain.

The germline V gene has CDR1 SGHDN and CDR2 FVKESK. Trimming shortened V by 4 bases and J by 6 bases, and 12 bases separated the two germline ends. The CDR3 spans 13 residues. Patients in Seattle were enrolled during active infection, then followed longitudinally. As handled by the study authors: The authors estimated nucleated cell counts from reference gene primer amplification. The method was immunoSEQ multiplex PCR; TCRdb's version includes in-frame clones alone and lacks a portion of them. Clonal size and the V and J genes are those of that table, whereas D and trimming came from the DNA. This sample has roughly 300,000 clones, with approximately 87% found just once.

The J gene is TRBJ1-1, the V gene TRBV14, with unresolved D. Sequencing was performed on peripheral blood. This receptor was identified in a woman under 40 with COVID-19, enrolled during active disease. CDR3 coding DNA: TGTGCCAGCAGCCCCCCCATTAGCCCTGAAGCTTTCTTT. It specifies CASSPPISPEAFF.